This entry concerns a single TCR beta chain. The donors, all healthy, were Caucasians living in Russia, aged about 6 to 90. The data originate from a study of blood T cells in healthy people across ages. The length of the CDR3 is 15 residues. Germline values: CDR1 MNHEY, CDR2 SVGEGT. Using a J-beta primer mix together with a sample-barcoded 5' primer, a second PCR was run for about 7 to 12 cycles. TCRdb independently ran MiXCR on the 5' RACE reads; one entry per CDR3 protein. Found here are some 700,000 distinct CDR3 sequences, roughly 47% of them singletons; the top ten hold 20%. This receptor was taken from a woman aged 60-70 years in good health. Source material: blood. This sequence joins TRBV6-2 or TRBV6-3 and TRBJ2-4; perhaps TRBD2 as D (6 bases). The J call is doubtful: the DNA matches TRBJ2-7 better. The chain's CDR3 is CASSYAGPLPGEQYF. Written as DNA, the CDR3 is TGTGCCAGCAGTTACGCGGGACCCCTACCAGGCGAGCAGTACTTC.